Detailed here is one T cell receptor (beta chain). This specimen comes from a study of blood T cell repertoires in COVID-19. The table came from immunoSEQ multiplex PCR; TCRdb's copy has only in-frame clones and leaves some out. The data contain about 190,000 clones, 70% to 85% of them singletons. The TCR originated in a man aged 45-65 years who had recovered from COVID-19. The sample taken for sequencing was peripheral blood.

In nucleotides, the CDR3 is TGTGCCACCAGTGAGGCGGGGATAGGCTACGAGCAGTACTTC. Translating it yields CATSEAGIGYEQYF. The chain joins TRBV24-1 to TRBJ2-7; TRBD2 is a possible D gene (6 bases). The germline gives CDR1 KGHDR, CDR2 SFDVKD. The CDR3 spans 14 residues. Trimming stripped 4 bases from V and 3 bases from J, with 12 bases between.